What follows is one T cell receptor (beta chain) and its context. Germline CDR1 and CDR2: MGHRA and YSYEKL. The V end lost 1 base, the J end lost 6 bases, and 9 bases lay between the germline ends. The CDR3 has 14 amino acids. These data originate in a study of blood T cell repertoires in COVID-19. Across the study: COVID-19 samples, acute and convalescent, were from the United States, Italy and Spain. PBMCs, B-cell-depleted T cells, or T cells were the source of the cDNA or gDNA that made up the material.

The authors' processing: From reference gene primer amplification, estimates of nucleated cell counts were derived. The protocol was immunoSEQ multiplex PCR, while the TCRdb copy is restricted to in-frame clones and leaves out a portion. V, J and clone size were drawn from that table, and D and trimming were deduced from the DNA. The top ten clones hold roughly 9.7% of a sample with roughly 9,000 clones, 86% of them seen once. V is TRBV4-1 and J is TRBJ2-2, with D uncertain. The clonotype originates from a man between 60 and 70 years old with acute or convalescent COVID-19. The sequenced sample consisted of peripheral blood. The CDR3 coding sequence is TGCGCCAGCAGCCAAGTCCTAGGTTCCGGGGAGCTGTTTTTT. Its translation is CASSQVLGSGELFF.